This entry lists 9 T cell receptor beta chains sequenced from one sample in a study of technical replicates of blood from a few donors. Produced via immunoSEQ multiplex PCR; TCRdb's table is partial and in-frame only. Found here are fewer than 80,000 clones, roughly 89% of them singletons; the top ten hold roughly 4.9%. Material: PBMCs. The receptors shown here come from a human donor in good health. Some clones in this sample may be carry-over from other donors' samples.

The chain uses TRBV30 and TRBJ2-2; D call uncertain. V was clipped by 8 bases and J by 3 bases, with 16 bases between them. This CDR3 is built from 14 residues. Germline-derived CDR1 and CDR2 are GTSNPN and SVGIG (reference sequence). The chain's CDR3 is CAGSLTLDTGELFF. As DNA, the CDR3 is TGTGCCGGATCCCTGACATTGGACACCGGGGAGCTGTTTTTT.

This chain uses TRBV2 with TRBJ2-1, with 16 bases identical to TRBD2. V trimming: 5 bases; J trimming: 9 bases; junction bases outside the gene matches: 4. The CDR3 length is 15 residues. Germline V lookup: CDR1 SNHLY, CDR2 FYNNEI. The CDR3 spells CASSKGLAGGGEQFF. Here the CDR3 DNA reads TGTGCCAGCAGTAAGGGACTAGCGGGGGGGGGTGAGCAGTTCTTC. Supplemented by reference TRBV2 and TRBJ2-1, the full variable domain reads EPEVTQTPSHQVTQMGQEVILRCVPISNHLYFYWYRQILGQKVEFLVSFYNNEISEKSEIFDDQFSVERPDGSNFTLKIRSTKLEDSAMYFCASSKGLAGGGEQFFGPGTRLTVL.

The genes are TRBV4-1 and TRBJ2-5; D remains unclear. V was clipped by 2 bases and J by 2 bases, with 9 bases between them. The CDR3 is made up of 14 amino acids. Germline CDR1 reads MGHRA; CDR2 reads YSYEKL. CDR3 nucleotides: TGCGCCAGCAGCCAAACGAGAAAGCAAGAGACCCAGTACTTC. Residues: CASSQTRKQETQYF.

Here the CDR3 reads CASRRASGIVGELFF. The CDR3 DNA sequence: TGTGCCAGTAGGAGGGCTAGCGGGATTGTCGGGGAGCTGTTTTTT. The chain carries TRBV19 and TRBJ2-2; 9 bases match TRBD2. Trimming at V came to 6 bases and at J to 7 bases, leaving 9 bases not matched to a gene. The CDR3 consists of 15 residues. Germline V gives CDR1 LNHDA, CDR2 SQIVND (reference sequence).

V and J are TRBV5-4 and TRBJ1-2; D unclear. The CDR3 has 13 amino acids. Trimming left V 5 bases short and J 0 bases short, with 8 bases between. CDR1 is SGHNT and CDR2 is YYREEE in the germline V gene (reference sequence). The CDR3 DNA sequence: TGTGCCAGCAGGCCTACTACTAACTATGGCTACACCTTC. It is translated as CASRPTTNYGYTF.

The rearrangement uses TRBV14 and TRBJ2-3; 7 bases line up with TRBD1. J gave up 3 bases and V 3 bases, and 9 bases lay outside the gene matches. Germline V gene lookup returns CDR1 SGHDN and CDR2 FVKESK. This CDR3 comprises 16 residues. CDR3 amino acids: CASSHYRGYDTDTQYF. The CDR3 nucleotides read TGTGCCAGCAGCCACTACAGGGGTTATGATACAGATACGCAGTATTTT.

CDR3 residues: CASSQALGPQYF. Here the CDR3 DNA reads TGCGCCAGCAGCCAAGCATTGGGGCCGCAGTATTTT. The chain joins TRBV4-1 to TRBJ2-3; possible D gene TRBD1, 5 bases. The CDR3 extends over 12 amino acids. Germline values: CDR1 MGHRA, CDR2 YSYEKL. The ends were cut back, 1 base at V and 10 bases at J, with 9 bases in the middle.

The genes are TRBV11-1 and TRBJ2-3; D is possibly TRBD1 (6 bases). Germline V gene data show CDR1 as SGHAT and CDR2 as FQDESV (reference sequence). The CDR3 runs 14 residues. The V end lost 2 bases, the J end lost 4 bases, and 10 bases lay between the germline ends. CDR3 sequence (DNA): TGTGCCAGCAGCTTACTACAGGGCCCAGATACGCAGTATTTT. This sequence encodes CASSLLQGPDTQYF.

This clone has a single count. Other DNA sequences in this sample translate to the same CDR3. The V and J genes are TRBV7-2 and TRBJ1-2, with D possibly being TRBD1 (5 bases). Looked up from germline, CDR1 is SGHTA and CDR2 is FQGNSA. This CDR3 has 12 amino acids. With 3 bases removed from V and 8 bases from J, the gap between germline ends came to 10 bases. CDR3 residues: CASSLGGPGYTF. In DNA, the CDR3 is TGTGCCAGCAGCTTGGGGGGACCGGGCTACACCTTC.